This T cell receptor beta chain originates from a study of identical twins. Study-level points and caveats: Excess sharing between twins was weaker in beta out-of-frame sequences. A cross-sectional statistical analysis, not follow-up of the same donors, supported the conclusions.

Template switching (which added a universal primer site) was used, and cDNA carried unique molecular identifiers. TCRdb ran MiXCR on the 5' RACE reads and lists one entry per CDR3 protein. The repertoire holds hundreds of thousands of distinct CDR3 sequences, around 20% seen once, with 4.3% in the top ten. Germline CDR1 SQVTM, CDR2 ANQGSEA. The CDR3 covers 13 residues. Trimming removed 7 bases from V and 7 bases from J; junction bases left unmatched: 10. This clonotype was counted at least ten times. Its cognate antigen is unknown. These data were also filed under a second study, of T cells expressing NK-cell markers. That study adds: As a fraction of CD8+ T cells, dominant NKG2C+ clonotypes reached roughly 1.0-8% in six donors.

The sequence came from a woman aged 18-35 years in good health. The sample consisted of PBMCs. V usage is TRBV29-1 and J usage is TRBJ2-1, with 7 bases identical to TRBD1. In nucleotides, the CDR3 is TGCAGCGGCGTCCACGAGGGGGCGAATGAGCAGTTCTTC. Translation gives CSGVHEGANEQFF.